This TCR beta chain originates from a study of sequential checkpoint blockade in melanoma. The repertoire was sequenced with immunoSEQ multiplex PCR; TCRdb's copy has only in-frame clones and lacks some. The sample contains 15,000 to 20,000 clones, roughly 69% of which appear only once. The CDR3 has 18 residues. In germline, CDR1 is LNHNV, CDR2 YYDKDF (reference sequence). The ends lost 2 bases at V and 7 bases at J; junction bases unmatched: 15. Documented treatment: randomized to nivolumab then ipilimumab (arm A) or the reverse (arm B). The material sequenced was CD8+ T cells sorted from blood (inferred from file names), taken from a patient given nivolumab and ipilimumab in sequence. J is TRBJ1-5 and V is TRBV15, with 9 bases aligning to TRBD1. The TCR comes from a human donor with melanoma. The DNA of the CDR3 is TGTGCCACCAGCAGACTCTCGTCCGGAACAGGGGGCTTCCAGCCCCAGCATTTT. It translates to CATSRLSSGTGGFQPQHF.